This TCR beta chain was sequenced for a study of cytomegalovirus exposure and HLA in healthy donors. Study-wide background: As released early, the data held roughly 85 million unique TCRs from HLA-typed donors.

The CDR3 length is 13 residues. Germline CDR1 reads GTSNPN; CDR2 reads SVGIG (reference sequence). The trim removed 2 bases at V and 4 bases at J, leaving 1 base unmatched. The table lists this clone with a few counts. What it recognizes is unknown. This PCR relied on a set of 60 Vbeta primers and 13 Jbeta primers. As originally analysed: Later, 80 million or so unique TCR beta chains were counted in an analysis, and some 10 million of them were shared. The table came from immunoSEQ multiplex PCR; TCRdb's copy has only in-frame clones and leaves some out. D and trimming come from the DNA, and the V and J calls and clone size come from that table. The repertoire holds fewer than 110,000 clones, with over 65% as singletons. Findings and limits, study-wide: V- and J-gene trimming of TCR beta was linked (in a later analysis) to a missense DCLRE1C variant.

The sample comprised PBMCs. The TCR comes from a woman in her thirties or forties in good health and CMV-seropositive. The rearrangement joins TRBV30 to TRBJ2-3, with 9 bases fitting TRBD2. This chain's CDR3 is CAWSLAGADTQYF. In nucleotides, the CDR3 is TGTGCCTGGAGTTTAGCGGGGGCAGATACGCAGTATTTT.